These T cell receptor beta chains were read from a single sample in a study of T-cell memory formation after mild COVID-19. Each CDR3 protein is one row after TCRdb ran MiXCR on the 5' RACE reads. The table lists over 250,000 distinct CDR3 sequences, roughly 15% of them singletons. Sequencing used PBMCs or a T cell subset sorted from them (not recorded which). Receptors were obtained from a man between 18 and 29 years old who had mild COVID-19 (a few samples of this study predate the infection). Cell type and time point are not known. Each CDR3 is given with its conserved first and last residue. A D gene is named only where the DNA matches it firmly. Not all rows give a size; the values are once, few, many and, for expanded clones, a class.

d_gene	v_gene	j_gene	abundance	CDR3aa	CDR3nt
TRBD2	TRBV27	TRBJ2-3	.	CASSLKPLAGDTQYF	TGTGCCAGCAGTTTAAAGCCCCTAGCGGGAGATACGCAGTATTTT
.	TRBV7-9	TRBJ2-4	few	CASSLESGPIAKNIQYF	TGTGCCAGCAGCTTAGAATCAGGGCCGATAGCCAAAAACATTCAGTACTTC
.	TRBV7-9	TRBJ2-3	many	CASSLPEGGDTQYF	TGTGCCAGCAGCTTGCCGGAGGGGGGGGATACGCAGTATTTT
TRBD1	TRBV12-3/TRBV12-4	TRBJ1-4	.	CASTLGGGLNEKLFF	TGTGCCAGCACTCTAGGAGGGGGCCTGAATGAAAAACTGTTTTTT
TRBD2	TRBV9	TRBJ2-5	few	CASSPTSGTTFETQYF	TGTGCCAGCAGCCCCACCTCGGGGACTACTTTTGAGACCCAGTACTTC
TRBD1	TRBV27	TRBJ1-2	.	CASSLGTGFYGYTF	TGTGCCAGCAGTTTAGGGACAGGATTCTATGGCTACACCTTC
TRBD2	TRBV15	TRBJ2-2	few	CATSRTSGVGGELFF	TGTGCCACCAGCCGGACTAGCGGGGTCGGCGGGGAGCTGTTTTTT
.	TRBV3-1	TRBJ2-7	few	CASSQDWKSGEQYF	TGTGCCAGCAGCCAAGATTGGAAAAGCGGCGAGCAGTACTTC
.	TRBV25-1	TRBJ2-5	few	CASRGPDGPGGETQYF	TGTGCCAGCAGGGGACCTGACGGGCCCGGTGGAGAGACCCAGTACTTC
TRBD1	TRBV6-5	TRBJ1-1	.	CASSYGQDTEAFF	TGTGCCAGCAGTTACGGACAGGACACTGAAGCTTTCTTT
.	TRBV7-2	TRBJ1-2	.	CASSPGAGLFYGYTF	TGTGCCAGCAGCCCCGGGGCGGGTCTTTTCTATGGCTACACCTTC
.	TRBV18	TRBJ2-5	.	CASSPDEQYQETQYF	TGTGCCAGCTCACCTGATGAGCAGTACCAAGAGACCCAGTACTTC
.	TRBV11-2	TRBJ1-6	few	CASSPRWPGDTYNSPLHF	TGTGCCAGCAGCCCCCGTTGGCCTGGGGACACCTATAATTCACCCCTCCACTTT
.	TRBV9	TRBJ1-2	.	CASSVGDRSYGYTF	TGTGCCAGCAGCGTCGGCGACAGGTCCTATGGCTACACCTTC
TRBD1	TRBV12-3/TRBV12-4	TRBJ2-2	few	CASRHRDRGDPGELFF	TGTGCCAGCAGGCACCGGGACAGGGGTGATCCCGGGGAGCTGTTTTTT
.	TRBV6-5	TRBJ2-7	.	CASSYSSTFFSYEQYF	TGTGCCAGCAGTTACTCGTCGACTTTTTTTTCCTACGAGCAGTACTTC
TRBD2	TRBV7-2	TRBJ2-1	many	CASRPRFTSDEQFF	TGTGCCAGCAGACCTCGCTTCACTAGCGATGAGCAGTTCTTC
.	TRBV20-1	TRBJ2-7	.	CSAYRPGSYEQYF	TGCAGTGCTTACCGACCGGGCAGCTACGAGCAGTACTTC
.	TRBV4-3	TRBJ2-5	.	CASSQDVRWGETQYF	TGCGCCAGCAGCCAAGACGTCCGGTGGGGAGAGACCCAGTACTTC
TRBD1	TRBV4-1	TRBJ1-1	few	CASSQGLLTGGTEAFF	TGCGCCAGCAGCCAAGGTCTGCTTACAGGGGGCACTGAAGCTTTCTTT
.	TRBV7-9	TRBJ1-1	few	CASSLAFQNTEAFF	TGTGCCAGCAGCTTGGCCTTCCAGAACACTGAAGCTTTCTTT
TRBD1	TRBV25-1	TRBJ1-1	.	CASSEGTGVNTEAFF	TGTGCCAGCAGTGAGGGGACAGGGGTGAACACTGAAGCTTTCTTT
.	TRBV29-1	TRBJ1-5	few	CSVARGEYQPQHF	TGCAGCGTTGCCAGGGGTGAATATCAGCCCCAGCATTTT